The T cell receptor (beta chain) described here comes from a study of blood T cell repertoires in COVID-19. Study details: There were acute and convalescent COVID-19 samples, and they came from the United States, Italy and Spain. Sources were T cells, B-cell-depleted T cells, or PBMCs; the material itself was cDNA or gDNA.

Original data processing: Researchers report that nucleated cell counts were estimated from reference gene primer amplification. Assay used: immunoSEQ multiplex PCR; TCRdb lists only in-frame clones, some missing. V and J calls and clone size are copied from that table; D and trimming were computed from the DNA. Among about 250,000 clones listed, roughly 85% were seen once. V was pared by 5 bases and J by 5 bases, with 8 bases of the junction left unmatched. Germline V CDR1 and CDR2: MGHRA, YSYEKL. The CDR3 is 16 residues long. This sequence joins TRBV4-1 and TRBJ2-4, with TRBD2 identical over 11 bases. The clonotype comes from a man aged 50 to 59 with active or convalescent COVID-19. Sequencing was carried out using peripheral blood. The CDR3 nucleotides are TGCGCCAGCAGCAAACTAGCGGGAGAGATGCAAAACATTCAGTACTTC. Its protein is CASSKLAGEMQNIQYF.